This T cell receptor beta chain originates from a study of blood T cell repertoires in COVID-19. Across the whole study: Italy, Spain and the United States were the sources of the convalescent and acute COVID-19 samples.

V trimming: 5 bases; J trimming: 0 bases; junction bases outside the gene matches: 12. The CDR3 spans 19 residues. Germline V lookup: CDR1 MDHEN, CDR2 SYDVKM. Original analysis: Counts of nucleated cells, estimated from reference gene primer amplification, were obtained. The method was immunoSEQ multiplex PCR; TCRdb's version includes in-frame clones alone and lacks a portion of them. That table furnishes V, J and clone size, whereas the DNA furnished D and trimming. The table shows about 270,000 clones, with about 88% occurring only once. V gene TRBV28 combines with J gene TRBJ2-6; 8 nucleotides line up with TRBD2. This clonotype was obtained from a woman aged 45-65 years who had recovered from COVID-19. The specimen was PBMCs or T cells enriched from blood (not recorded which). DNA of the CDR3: TGTGCCAGCAGTGAGCTTCGAACTAGCGGAGTCTCTGGGGCCAACGTCCTGACTTTC. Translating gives CASSELRTSGVSGANVLTF.